This T cell receptor (delta chain) was obtained from a study of gammadelta T cells in human blood. General study findings and limits: Microbial exposure reportedly appeared to drive polyclonal expansion of innate gamma-delta T cells right after birth.

Germline CDR1 TSWWSYY, CDR2 QGS. The CDR3 runs 17 residues. Germline trimming cut 4 bases from V and 8 bases from J; bases unmatched to any gene: 14. TCRdb re-called the RT-PCR reads via CATT. Found here are around 1,200 delta-chain clones, 8.3% of them singletons; the top ten hold around 10%. This clone has a handful of counts. The target antigen is unknown. The clonotype originates from a human donor. The V gene is TRDV1, the J gene TRDJ1; 12 bases fit TRDD3. Sequences were obtained from non-Vgamma9Vdelta2 gamma-delta T cells from adult blood. The CDR3 DNA sequence: TGTGCTCTTGGGGGCGAGCTTAATACTGGGGGATACAGAAAACTCATCTTT. It translates to CALGGELNTGGYRKLIF.